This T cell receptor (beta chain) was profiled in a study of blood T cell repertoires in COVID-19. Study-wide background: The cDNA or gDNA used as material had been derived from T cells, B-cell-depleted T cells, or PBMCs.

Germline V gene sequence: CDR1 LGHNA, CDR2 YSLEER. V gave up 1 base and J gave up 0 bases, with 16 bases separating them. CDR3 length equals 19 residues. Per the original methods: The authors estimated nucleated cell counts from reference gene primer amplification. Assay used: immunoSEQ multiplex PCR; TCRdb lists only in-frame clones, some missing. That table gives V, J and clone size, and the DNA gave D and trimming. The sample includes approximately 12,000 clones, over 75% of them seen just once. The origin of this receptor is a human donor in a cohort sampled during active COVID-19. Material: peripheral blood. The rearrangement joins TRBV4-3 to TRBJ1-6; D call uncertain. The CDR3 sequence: CASSQAVRRGSSYNSPLHF. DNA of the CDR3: TGCGCCAGCAGCCAAGCGGTACGTCGGGGAAGCTCCTATAATTCACCCCTCCACTTT.